The table lists the clone carrying this T cell receptor (beta chain) with a few counts. Its target is unknown. The data stem from a study of beta chain features in type 1 diabetes. Study-level background: Cell yields, gender and age were comparable in patients and healthy donors. Study results and limitations: For Type 1 diabetes patients, all four CD4+ subsets carried TCRB CDR3s that were moderately but significantly shorter.

What was sequenced were expressed TCRB transcripts, since all of the isolated RNA had been reverse transcribed. Here immunoSEQ multiplex PCR was the method, and the copy in TCRdb shows in-frame clones only, minus some. The table records roughly 150,000 clones, 6.5% to 8.5% of them present only once. The sequence was collected from a woman aged 18-30 years with type 1 diabetes. What was sequenced was central memory CD4+ T cells from blood.

The CDR3 DNA follows: TGCAGTGTCTCGACACTCTATGGCTACACCTTC. Amino acids: CSVSTLYGYTF. The chain is built from TRBV20-1 and TRBJ1-2; D gene ambiguous. Trimming took off 7 bases at V and 4 bases at J, with 10 bases between the two ends. Germline lookup yields CDR1 DFQATT and CDR2 SNEGSKA (reference sequence). This CDR3 is 11 amino acids long.